This is a list of T cell receptor beta chains from one sample in a study of control samples from healthy donors and cancer patients. Assay: immunoSEQ multiplex PCR; the TCRdb copy retains only in-frame clones and omits some. Among around 120,000 clones, about 93% were seen once, and the ten largest hold about 2.6%. Sequenced sample: blood. All receptors come from a young man in good health. Each CDR3 is given with its conserved first and last residue.

V	J	CDR3
TRBV19	TRBJ1-1	CASRIRDTEAFF
TRBV19	TRBJ2-4	CASSPRTSGGSNIQYF
TRBV15	TRBJ2-5	CATSRESVETQYF
TRBV3-1/TRBV3-2	TRBJ1-2	CASTPRGTVYGYTF
TRBV12-5	TRBJ2-1	CASGADRGEQFF
TRBV5-1	TRBJ1-1	CASSLEGSRTEAFF
TRBV6-5	TRBJ1-6	CASSLTGSNSPLHF
TRBV4-1	TRBJ1-6	CASSQGGGISPLHF
TRBV6-5	TRBJ2-5	CASTPTSGAGETQYF
TRBV11-2	TRBJ2-3	CASSLSGGSTDTQYF
TRBV7-9	TRBJ2-3	CASSLTAEDSTDTQYF
TRBV11-2	TRBJ2-1	CASSPLAGVYNEQFF
TRBV4-2	TRBJ2-5	CASSQVLVETQYF
TRBV5-6	TRBJ2-7	CASSYRGSLAYEQYF
TRBV27	TRBJ1-5	CASSLSGAGQPQHF
TRBV29-1	TRBJ1-1	CSVVQESVKAFF
TRBV7-8	TRBJ2-7	CASSFYLASRDEQYF
TRBV6-6	TRBJ1-5	CASSYLGGNQPQHF
TRBV6-6	TRBJ2-2	CASSTMNTGELFF
TRBV15	TRBJ1-5	CATSKPGTGVNQPQHF
TRBV6-1	TRBJ1-6	CASSERGGGQGNSPLHF
TRBV3-1/TRBV3-2	TRBJ2-3	CASSQGTGLAQYF
TRBV7-6	TRBJ2-5	CASSLGFQGETQYF
TRBV28	TRBJ2-1	CASTTGVVGTYNEQFF
TRBV27	TRBJ2-3	CASSAVLGRTQYF
TRBV5-5	TRBJ1-6	CASSLYGRDNSPLHF
TRBV3-1/TRBV3-2	TRBJ1-3	CASSQDLGNTIYF
TRBV10-1	TRBJ1-1	CASSESGTQGRAFF
TRBV28	TRBJ1-1	CASNTPWAGNTEAFF